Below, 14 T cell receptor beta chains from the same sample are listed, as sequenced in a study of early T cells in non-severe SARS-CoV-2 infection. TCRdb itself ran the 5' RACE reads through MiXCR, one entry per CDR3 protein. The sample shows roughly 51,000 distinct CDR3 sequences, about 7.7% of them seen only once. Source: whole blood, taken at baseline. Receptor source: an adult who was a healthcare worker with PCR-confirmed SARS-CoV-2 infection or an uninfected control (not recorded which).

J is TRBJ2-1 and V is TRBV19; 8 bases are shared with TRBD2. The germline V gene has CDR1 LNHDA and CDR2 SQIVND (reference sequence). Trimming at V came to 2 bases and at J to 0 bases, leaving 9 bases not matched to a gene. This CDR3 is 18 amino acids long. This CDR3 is CASSISFGTRASYNEQFF. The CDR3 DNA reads TGTGCCAGTAGTATAAGTTTTGGGACTAGGGCCTCCTACAATGAGCAGTTCTTC.

CDR3 DNA: TGTGCCAGCAGTTCGGGCCAACGGAGGTCAGATACGCAGTATTTT. Translated, it gives CASSSGQRRSDTQYF. This chain joins TRBV6-2 or TRBV6-3 and TRBJ2-3; perhaps TRBD2 as D (5 bases). This CDR3 has 15 residues. Trimming pared 4 bases from V and 4 bases from J, leaving 15 bases between. Germline V gene data show CDR1 as MNHEY and CDR2 as SVGEGT.

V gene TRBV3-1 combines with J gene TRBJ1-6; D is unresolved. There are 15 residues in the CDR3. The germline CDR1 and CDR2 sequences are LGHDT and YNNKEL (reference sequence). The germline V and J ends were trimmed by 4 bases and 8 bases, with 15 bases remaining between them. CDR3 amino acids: CASSPLSGGDSPLHF. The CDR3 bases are TGTGCCAGCAGCCCTCTGTCGGGAGGAGATTCACCCCTCCACTTT.

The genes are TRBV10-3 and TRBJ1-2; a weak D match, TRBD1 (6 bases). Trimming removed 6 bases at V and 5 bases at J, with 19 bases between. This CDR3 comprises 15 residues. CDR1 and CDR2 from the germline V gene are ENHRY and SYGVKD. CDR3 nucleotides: TGTGCCATCAGCCGTCAACAGGGTATTGGGTATGGCTACACCTTC. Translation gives CAISRQQGIGYGYTF.

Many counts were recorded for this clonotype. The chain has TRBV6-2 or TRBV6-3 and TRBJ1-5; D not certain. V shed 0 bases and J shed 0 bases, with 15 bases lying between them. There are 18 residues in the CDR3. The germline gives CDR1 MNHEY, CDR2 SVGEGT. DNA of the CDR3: TGTGCCAGCAGTTACTCGAAATCGAAGCCTTATAGCAATCAGCCCCAGCATTTT. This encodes CASSYSKSKPYSNQPQHF.

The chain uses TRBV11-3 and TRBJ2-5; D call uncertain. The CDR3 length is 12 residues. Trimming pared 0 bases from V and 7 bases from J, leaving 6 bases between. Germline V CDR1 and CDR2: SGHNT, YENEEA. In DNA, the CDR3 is TGTGCCAGCAGCTTAGATTCGGCGACCCAGTACTTC. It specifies CASSLDSATQYF.

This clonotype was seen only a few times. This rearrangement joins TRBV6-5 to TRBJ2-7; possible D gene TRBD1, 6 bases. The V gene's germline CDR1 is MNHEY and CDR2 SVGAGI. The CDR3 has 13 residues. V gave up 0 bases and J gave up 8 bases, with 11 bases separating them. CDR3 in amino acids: CASSYSTRGKQYF. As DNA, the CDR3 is TGTGCCAGCAGTTACTCGACCAGGGGCAAGCAGTACTTC.

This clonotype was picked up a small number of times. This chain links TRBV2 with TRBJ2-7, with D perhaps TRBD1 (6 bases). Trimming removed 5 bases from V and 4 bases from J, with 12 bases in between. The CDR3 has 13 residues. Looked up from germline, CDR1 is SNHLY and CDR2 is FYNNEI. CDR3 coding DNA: TGTGCCAGCAGTCTTGACAGGCTGTACGAGCAGTACTTC. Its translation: CASSLDRLYEQYF.

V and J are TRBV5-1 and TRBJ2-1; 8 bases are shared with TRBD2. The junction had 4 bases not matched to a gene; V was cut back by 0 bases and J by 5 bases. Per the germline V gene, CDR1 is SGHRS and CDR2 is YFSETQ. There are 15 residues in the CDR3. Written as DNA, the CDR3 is TGCGCCAGCAGCTTGGTTAGCGGGATCGACAATGAGCAGTTCTTC. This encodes CASSLVSGIDNEQFF. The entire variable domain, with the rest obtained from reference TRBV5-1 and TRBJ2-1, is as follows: KAGVTQTPRYLIKTRGQQVTLSCSPISGHRSVSWYQQTPGQGLQFLFEYFSETQRNKGNFPGRFSGRQFSNSRSEMNVSTLELGDSALYLCASSLVSGIDNEQFFGPGTRLTVL.

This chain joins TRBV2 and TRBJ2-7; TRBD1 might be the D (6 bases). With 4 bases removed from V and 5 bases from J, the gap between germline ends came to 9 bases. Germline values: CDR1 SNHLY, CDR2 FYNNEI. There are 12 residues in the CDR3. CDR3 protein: CASSAGENEQYF. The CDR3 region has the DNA TGTGCCAGCAGTGCAGGGGAAAACGAGCAGTACTTC.

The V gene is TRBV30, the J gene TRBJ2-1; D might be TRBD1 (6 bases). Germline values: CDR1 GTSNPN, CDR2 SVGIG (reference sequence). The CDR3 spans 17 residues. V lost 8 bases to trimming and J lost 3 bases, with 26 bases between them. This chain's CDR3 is CAGSQALNTGIYNEQFF. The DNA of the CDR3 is TGTGCCGGTTCACAGGCCCTCAACACAGGGATCTACAATGAGCAGTTCTTC.

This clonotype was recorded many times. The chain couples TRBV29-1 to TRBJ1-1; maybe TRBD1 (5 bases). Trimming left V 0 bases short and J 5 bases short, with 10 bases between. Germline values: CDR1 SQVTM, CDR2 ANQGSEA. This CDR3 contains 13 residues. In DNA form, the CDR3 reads TGCAGCGTTGAAGAGGGGCAAAGGACTGAAGCTTTCTTT. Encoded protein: CSVEEGQRTEAFF.

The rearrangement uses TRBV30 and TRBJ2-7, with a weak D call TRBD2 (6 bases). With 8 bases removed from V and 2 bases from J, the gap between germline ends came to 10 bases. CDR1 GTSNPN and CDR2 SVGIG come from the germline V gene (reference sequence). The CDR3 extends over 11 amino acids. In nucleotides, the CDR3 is TGTGCCGGTAGCGGACCCTACGAGCAGTACTTC. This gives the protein CAGSGPYEQYF.

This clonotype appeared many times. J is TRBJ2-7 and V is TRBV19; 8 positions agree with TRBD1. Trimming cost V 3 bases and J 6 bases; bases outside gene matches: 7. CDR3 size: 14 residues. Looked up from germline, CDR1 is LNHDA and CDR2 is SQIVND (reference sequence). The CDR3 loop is CASSMQGAHGEQYF. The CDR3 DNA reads TGTGCCAGTAGTATGCAGGGGGCCCACGGCGAGCAGTACTTC.